Shown below are 20 T cell receptor beta chains from a single sample sequenced in a study of blood T cells in healthy people across ages. Primers used in a second PCR of roughly 6 to 11 cycles were a sample-barcoded 5' primer and a J-beta primer mix. Each CDR3 protein is one row after TCRdb ran MiXCR on the 5' RACE reads. This sample has fewer than 800,000 distinct CDR3 sequences, with just under 25% found just once. This sample was also put to use in a study of T cells of mothers and their children.

The sample consisted of blood. The receptors originated from a boy aged 5-17 years in good health.

This clonotype was seen a few times. V and J are TRBV9 and TRBJ2-1, with D possibly being TRBD1 (5 bases). Deletions cut 3 bases from V and 1 base from J, with 17 bases between. Germline CDR1 SGDLS, CDR2 YYNGEE. There are 17 residues in the CDR3. CDR3 residues: CASSAPTASRSYNEQFF. The CDR3 DNA sequence: TGTGCCAGCAGCGCTCCGACAGCGAGTCGGTCCTACAATGAGCAGTTCTTC.

The chain uses TRBV7-9 and TRBJ2-4; D is ambiguous. There are 17 residues in the CDR3. The germline V and J ends were trimmed by 2 bases and 5 bases, with 19 bases remaining between them. From germline, CDR1 is SEHNR and CDR2 FQNEAQ (reference sequence). CDR3 in DNA: TGTGCCAGCAGCTTAAAGAGCTTAAACCCTAAGGAAAACATTCAGTACTTC. The encoded protein is CASSLKSLNPKENIQYF.

The J gene is TRBJ2-7, the V gene TRBV6-5, with 8 bases matching TRBD1. The CDR3 contains 15 residues. Germline V gives CDR1 MNHEY, CDR2 SVGAGI. V shed 4 bases, J shed 2 bases, and the junction held 7 bases outside the gene matches. The CDR3 region is CASSSGQGLPYEQYF. The DNA of the CDR3 is TGTGCCAGCAGTTCTGGACAGGGATTACCCTACGAGCAGTACTTC.

This clonotype was observed a handful of times. The chain links TRBV12-5 to TRBJ2-7; no clear D. V was shortened by 5 bases and J by 5 bases, with 13 bases between the two germline ends. Germline CDR1 and CDR2: LGHNT and FRNRAP. This CDR3 has 13 residues. CDR3 amino acids: CASGPSLVDEQYF. The CDR3, as DNA: TGTGCTAGTGGTCCCTCCCTCGTCGACGAGCAGTACTTC.

This chain connects TRBV6-6 to TRBJ2-7; 7 nucleotides align to TRBD2. The CDR3 runs to 14 residues. Germline V gene data show CDR1 as MNHNY and CDR2 as SVGAGI (reference sequence). Trimming at V came to 5 bases and at J to 6 bases, leaving 10 bases not matched to a gene. CDR3 coding DNA: TGTGCCAGCAGTCTTCCTGGCGGGAGAGGCGAGCAGTACTTC. Translation gives CASSLPGGRGEQYF.

This clonotype was observed a handful of times. CDR3 region: CSAPFAGRPQETQYF. DNA for the CDR3: TGCAGTGCCCCCTTTGCAGGGAGGCCCCAAGAGACCCAGTACTTC. The J gene is TRBJ2-5, the V gene TRBV20-1, with D perhaps matching TRBD2 (6 bases). The CDR3 extends over 15 amino acids. Trimming removed 6 bases at V and 1 base at J, with 18 bases between. Germline assignment: CDR1 DFQATT and CDR2 SNEGSKA (reference sequence).

This clonotype has just a few counts. CDR3 amino acids: CASSKAQGLGEQYF. CDR3 in DNA: TGCGCCAGCAGCAAAGCGCAGGGCCTGGGGGAGCAGTACTTC. V usage is TRBV4-3 and J usage is TRBJ2-7; D possibly corresponds to TRBD1 (5 bases). The V and J ends lost 5 bases and 7 bases respectively, with 18 bases between them. Germline-derived CDR1 and CDR2 are LGHNA and YSLEER. The CDR3 is 14 amino acids.

This chain uses TRBV29-1 with TRBJ1-1; no reliable D call. Trimming shortened V by 6 bases and J by 1 base, and 6 bases separated the two germline ends. Germline V gene sequence: CDR1 SQVTM, CDR2 ANQGSEA. This CDR3 contains 11 residues. The CDR3 reads CSVATNTEAFF. CDR3 bases: TGCAGCGTGGCTACGAACACTGAAGCTTTCTTT.

The chain is built from TRBV28 and TRBJ1-5; a possible D gene is TRBD1 (6 bases). Per germline, CDR1 MDHEN and CDR2 SYDVKM. The CDR3 is 15 residues long. The germline V and J ends were trimmed by 4 bases and 4 bases, with 14 bases remaining between them. The CDR3 DNA is TGTGCCAGCAGTTCGTTCGGGACACCGAATCAGCCCCAGCATTTT. As protein: CASSSFGTPNQPQHF.

This clonotype appeared a few times. The chain has TRBV3-1 and TRBJ1-2, with D uncertain. Germline V lookup: CDR1 LGHDT, CDR2 YNNKEL (reference sequence). V lost 0 bases, J lost 8 bases, and 10 bases lay in between. CDR3 length: 13 amino acids. CDR3 amino acids: CASSQDEIFGYTF. The CDR3 bases are TGTGCCAGCAGCCAAGATGAAATCTTCGGCTACACCTTC.

This clonotype was seen more than once but under ten times. The rearrangement links TRBV24-1 to TRBJ2-5; D not resolved. The DNA end is a closer match to TRBJ2-1, so the J assignment may be wrong. From germline, CDR1 is KGHDR and CDR2 SFDVKD. The CDR3 is made up of 14 amino acids. The CDR3 reads CATSDLRLENEQFF. The CDR3 nucleotides read TGTGCCACCAGTGATTTGAGGTTGGAGAATGAGCAGTTCTTC.

In its sample, this clonotype was seen a few times. The V call is TRBV7-2, the J call TRBJ2-3, with 8 bases matching TRBD2. V shed 4 bases and J 6 bases; nucleotides not matched to a gene: 9. The CDR3 covers 15 residues. Germline CDR1 reads SGHTA; CDR2 reads FQGNSA. This CDR3 is CASSSHPGGSDTQYF. The DNA of the CDR3 is TGTGCCAGCAGCTCTCACCCGGGGGGGTCGGATACGCAGTATTTT.

This clonotype was counted a few times. One end of the junction varies from germline; a read error may be responsible. The chain carries TRBV5-1 and TRBJ2-5, with D possibly matching TRBD1 (6 bases). This CDR3 has 13 amino acids. Per the germline V gene, CDR1 is SGHRS and CDR2 is YFSETQ. The CDR3 region is CASSPGDQETRYF. CDR3 nucleotides: TGCGCCAGCAGTCCAGGGGACCAAGAGACCCGGTACTTC.

This clonotype was recorded a few times. This chain joins TRBV2 and TRBJ1-2; D not resolved. Trimming removed 7 bases at V and 5 bases at J, with 17 bases between. Germline assignment: CDR1 SNHLY and CDR2 FYNNEI. The CDR3 contains 14 residues. The CDR3 region is CASKPLPDPYGYTF. CDR3 sequence (DNA): TGTGCCAGCAAACCATTGCCGGACCCGTATGGCTACACCTTC.

There are a few counts of this clonotype. The V gene is TRBV7-9, the J gene TRBJ2-3; a possible D gene is TRBD2 (6 bases). V lost 5 bases and J lost 4, with 16 bases in between. The CDR3 sequence is 15 residues long. Germline V gene sequence: CDR1 SEHNR, CDR2 FQNEAQ (reference sequence). CDR3 nucleotide sequence: TGTGCCAGCAGCCCCCTCGGGGGAGTATCAGATACGCAGTATTTT. This sequence encodes CASSPLGGVSDTQYF.

The chain carries TRBV5-1 and TRBJ2-6, with D unclear. The germline V and J ends were trimmed by 5 bases and 0 bases, with 6 bases remaining between them. The CDR3 contains 14 residues. Germline V gene lookup returns CDR1 SGHRS and CDR2 YFSETQ. The CDR3 region is CASRSTSGANVLTF. The CDR3 DNA reads as TGCGCCAGCAGATCGACCTCTGGGGCCAACGTCCTGACTTTC.

V and J are TRBV29-1 and TRBJ2-5; 7 bases map to TRBD1. J was trimmed by 3 bases and V by 0 bases; bases with no gene match: 10. The CDR3 consists of 16 residues. Germline CDR1 reads SQVTM; CDR2 reads ANQGSEA. The CDR3 is CSVEDPETGLEETQYF. The CDR3 coding sequence is TGCAGCGTTGAAGATCCGGAGACAGGGTTGGAAGAGACCCAGTACTTC.

This clonotype appeared a single time. The chain employs TRBV7-8 and TRBJ2-2; D is uncertain. Per the germline V gene, CDR1 is SGHVS and CDR2 is FQNEAQ. The CDR3 is 15 residues long. The V end was cut by 2 bases, the J end by 4 bases, with 11 bases between. CDR3 loop: CASSLMIITTGELFF. In DNA, the CDR3 is TGTGCCAGCAGCTTAATGATTATTACCACCGGGGAGCTGTTTTTT.

The chain recombines TRBV7-2 with TRBJ1-2, with 8 bases lining up with TRBD1. Germline V gene data show CDR1 as SGHTA and CDR2 as FQGNSA. There are 13 residues in the CDR3. The ends lost 5 bases at V and 5 bases at J; junction bases unmatched: 4. The CDR3 DNA sequence: TGTGCCAGCAGCCCAAACAGGGGGTATGGCTACACCTTC. Translation: CASSPNRGYGYTF.

The rearrangement uses TRBV2 and TRBJ2-2; D is unresolved. This CDR3 is built from 12 residues. From germline, CDR1 is SNHLY and CDR2 FYNNEI. Between the trimmed V and J ends, which lost 8 bases and 7 bases, there was a span of 11 bases. The CDR3 DNA follows: TGTGCCAGCTTCGCGTTCGTCGGGGAGCTGTTTTTT. Amino acids: CASFAFVGELFF.